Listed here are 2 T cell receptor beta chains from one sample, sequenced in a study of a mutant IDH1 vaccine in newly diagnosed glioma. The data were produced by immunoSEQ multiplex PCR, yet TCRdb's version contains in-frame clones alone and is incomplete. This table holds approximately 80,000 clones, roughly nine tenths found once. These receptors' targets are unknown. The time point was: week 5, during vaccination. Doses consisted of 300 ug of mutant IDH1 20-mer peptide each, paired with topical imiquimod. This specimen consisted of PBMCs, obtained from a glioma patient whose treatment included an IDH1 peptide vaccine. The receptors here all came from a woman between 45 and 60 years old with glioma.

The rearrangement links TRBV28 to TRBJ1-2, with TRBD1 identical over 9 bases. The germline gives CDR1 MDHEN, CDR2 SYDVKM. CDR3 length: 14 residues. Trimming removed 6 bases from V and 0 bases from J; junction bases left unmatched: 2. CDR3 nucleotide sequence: TGTGCCAGCAGAAGACAGGGGGCTAACTATGGCTACACCTTC. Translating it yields CASRRQGANYGYTF.

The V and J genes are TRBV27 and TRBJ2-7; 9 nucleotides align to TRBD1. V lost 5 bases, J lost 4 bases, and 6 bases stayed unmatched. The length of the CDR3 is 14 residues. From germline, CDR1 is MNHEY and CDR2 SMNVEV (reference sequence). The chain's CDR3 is CASSRDRVSYEQYF. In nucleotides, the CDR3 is TGTGCCAGCAGTCGGGACAGGGTATCTTACGAGCAGTACTTC.